This T cell receptor (beta chain) was identified during a study of T cells in Graves' hyperthyroidism and ophthalmopathy. Points from the study as a whole: The majority of expanded thyroid clonotypes above 0.001 also appeared in blood. The model predicted ophthalmopathy a median around 6 months before onset.

Researchers took RNA transcripts and amplified the TCR beta CDR3 regions from them. TCR CDR3 regions were first amplified by RT-PCR with HTBI primers. TCRdb processed the multiplex PCR reads anew with MiXCR; each CDR3 protein has one entry. The sample has roughly 700,000 distinct CDR3 sequences, approximately 36% seen once. In this sample, this clonotype turned up many times. The antigen is not known. J gave up 5 bases and V 6 bases, and 9 bases lay outside the gene matches. There are 13 residues in the CDR3. Germline assignment: CDR1 SQVTM and CDR2 ANQGSEA. The sample was blood. This clonotype originated in a woman aged 40 to 50 with Graves' hyperthyroidism. This chain connects TRBV29-1 to TRBJ1-2; 7 bases line up with TRBD1. DNA of the CDR3: TGCAGCGTCACCTTGGACAGGCCTTATGGCTACACCTTC. Protein: CSVTLDRPYGYTF.